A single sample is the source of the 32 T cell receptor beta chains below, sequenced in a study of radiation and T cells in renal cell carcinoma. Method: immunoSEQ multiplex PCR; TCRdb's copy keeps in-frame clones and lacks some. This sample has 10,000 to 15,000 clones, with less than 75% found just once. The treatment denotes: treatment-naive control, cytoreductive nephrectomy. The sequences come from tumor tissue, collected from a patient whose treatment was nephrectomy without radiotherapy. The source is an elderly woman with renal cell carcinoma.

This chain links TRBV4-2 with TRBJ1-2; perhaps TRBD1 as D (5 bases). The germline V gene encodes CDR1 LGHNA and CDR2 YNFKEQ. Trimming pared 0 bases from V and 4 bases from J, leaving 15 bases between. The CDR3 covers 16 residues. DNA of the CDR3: TGTGCCAGCAGCCAAGAAATCGGCGGGGGGTTCTATGGCTACACCTTC. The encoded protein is CASSQEIGGGFYGYTF.

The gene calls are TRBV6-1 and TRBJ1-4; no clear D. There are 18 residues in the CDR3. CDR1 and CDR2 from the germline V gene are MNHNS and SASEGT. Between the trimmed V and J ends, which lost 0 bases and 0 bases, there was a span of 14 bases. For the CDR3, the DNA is TGTGCCAGCAGTGAAGCCATGGGCAGCCTTGCAACTAATGAAAAACTGTTTTTT. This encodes CASSEAMGSLATNEKLFF.

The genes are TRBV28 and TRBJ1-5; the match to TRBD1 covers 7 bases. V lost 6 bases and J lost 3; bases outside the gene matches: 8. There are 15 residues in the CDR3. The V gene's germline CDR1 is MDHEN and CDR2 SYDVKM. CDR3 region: CASRRPGGNNQPQHF. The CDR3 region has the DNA TGTGCCAGCAGGAGACCAGGGGGTAACAATCAGCCCCAGCATTTT.

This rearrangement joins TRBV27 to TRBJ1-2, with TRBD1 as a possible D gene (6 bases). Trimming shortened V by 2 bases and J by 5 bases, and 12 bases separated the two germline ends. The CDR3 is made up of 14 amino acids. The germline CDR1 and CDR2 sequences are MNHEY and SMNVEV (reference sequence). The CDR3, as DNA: TGTGCCAGCAGTTTAACCGGGACAACTTATGGCTACACCTTC. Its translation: CASSLTGTTYGYTF.

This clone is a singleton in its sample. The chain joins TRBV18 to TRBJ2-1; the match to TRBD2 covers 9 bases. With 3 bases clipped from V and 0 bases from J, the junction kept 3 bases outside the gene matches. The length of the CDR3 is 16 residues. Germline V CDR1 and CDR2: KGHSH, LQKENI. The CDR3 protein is CASSPLLAGSYNEQFF. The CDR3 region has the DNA TGTGCCAGCTCACCTCTACTAGCGGGCTCCTACAATGAGCAGTTCTTC. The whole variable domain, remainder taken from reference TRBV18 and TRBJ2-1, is NAGVMQNPRHLVRRRGQEARLRCSPMKGHSHVYWYRQLPEEGLKFMVYLQKENIIDESGMPKERFSAEFPKEGPSILRIQQVVRGDSAAYFCASSPLLAGSYNEQFFGPGTRLTVL.

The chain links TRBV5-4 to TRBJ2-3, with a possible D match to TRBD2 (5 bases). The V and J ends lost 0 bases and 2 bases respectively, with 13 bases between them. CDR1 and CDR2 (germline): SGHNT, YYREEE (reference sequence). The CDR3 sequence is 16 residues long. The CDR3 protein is CASSLGLRGDTDTQYF. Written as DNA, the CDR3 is TGTGCCAGCAGCTTGGGACTCCGGGGTGACACAGATACGCAGTATTTT.

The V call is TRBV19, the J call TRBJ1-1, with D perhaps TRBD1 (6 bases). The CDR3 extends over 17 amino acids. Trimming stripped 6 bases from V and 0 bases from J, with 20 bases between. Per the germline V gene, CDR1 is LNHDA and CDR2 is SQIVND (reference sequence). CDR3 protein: CASRTYRAVGLNTEAFF. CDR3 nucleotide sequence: TGTGCCAGTAGAACCTACAGGGCAGTGGGGTTGAACACTGAAGCTTTCTTT.

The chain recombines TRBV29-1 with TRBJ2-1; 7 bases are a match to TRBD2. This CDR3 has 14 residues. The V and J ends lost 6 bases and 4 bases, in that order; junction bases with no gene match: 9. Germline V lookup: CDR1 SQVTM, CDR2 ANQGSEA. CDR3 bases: TGCAGCGTCCTACCCCTAGCGGCGTACAATGAGCAGTTCTTC. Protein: CSVLPLAAYNEQFF.

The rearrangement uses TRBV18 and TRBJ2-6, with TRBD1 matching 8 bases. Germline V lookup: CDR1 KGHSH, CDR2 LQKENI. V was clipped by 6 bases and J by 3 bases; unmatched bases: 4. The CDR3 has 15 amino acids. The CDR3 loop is CASSRQGSGANVLTF. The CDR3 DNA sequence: TGTGCCAGCTCCCGACAGGGGAGTGGGGCCAACGTCCTGACTTTC. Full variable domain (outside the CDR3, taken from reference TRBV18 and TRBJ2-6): NAGVMQNPRHLVRRRGQEARLRCSPMKGHSHVYWYRQLPEEGLKFMVYLQKENIIDESGMPKERFSAEFPKEGPSILRIQQVVRGDSAAYFCASSRQGSGANVLTFGAGSRLTVL.

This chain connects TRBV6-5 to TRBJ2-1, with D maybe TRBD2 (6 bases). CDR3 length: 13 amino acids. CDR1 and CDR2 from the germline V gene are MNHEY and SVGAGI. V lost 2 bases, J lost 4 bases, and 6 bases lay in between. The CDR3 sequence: CASSYGLYNEQFF. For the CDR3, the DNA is TGTGCCAGCAGTTACGGACTATACAATGAGCAGTTCTTC.

The CDR3 DNA reads TGCGCCAGCAGGACTACAGGGGTTGGGGCCAACGTCCTGACTTTC. Its translation is CASRTTGVGANVLTF. This chain connects TRBV5-1 to TRBJ2-6, with 7 bases identical to TRBD1. This CDR3 is 15 amino acids long. Germline assignment: CDR1 SGHRS and CDR2 YFSETQ. J gave up 3 bases and V 5 bases, and 5 bases lay outside the gene matches. The full variable domain, with the rest looked up from reference TRBV5-1 and TRBJ2-6, is KAGVTQTPRYLIKTRGQQVTLSCSPISGHRSVSWYQQTPGQGLQFLFEYFSETQRNKGNFPGRFSGRQFSNSRSEMNVSTLELGDSALYLCASRTTGVGANVLTFGAGSRLTVL.

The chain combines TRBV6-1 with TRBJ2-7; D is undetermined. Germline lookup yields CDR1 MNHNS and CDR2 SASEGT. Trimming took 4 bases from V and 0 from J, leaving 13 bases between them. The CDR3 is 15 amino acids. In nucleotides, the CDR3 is TGTGCCAGCAGTGGCTTAGCAATGCGCTCCTACGAGCAGTACGTC. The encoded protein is CASSGLAMRSYEQYV.

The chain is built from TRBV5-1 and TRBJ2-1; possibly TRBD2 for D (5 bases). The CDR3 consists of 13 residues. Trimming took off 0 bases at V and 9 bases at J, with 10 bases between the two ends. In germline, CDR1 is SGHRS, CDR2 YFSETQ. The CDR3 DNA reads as TGCGCCAGCAGCTTGGTGGTGGAGGTTGAGCAGTTCTTC. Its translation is CASSLVVEVEQFF. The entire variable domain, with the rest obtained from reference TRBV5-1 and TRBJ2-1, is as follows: KAGVTQTPRYLIKTRGQQVTLSCSPISGHRSVSWYQQTPGQGLQFLFEYFSETQRNKGNFPGRFSGRQFSNSRSEMNVSTLELGDSALYLCASSLVVEVEQFFGPGTRLTVL.

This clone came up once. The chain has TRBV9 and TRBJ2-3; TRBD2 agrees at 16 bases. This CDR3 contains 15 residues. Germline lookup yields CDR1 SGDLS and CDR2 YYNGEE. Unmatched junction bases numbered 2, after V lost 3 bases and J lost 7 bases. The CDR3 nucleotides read TGTGCCAGCAGCGAGGGACTAGCGGGGGGGTATACGCAGTATTTT. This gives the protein CASSEGLAGGYTQYF.

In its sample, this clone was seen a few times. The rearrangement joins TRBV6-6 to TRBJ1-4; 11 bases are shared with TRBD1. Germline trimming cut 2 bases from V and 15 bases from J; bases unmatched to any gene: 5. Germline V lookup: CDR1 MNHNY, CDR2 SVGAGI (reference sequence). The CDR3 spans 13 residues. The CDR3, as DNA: TGTGCCAGCAGTTACGGGACAGGGGGATTATTGTTTTTT. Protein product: CASSYGTGGLLFF.

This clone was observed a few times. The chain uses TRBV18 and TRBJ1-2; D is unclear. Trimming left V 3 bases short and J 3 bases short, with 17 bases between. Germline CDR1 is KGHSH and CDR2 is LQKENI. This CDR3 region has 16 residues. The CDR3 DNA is TGTGCCAGCTCACCCCACCGCGGGCCTGGGGACTATGGCTACACCTTC. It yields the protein CASSPHRGPGDYGYTF.

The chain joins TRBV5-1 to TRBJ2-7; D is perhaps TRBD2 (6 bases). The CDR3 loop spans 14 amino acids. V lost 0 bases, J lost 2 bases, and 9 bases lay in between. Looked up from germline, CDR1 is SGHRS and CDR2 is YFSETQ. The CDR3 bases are TGCGCCAGCAGCTTGGCGGGGGAACCCTACGAGCAGTACTTC. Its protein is CASSLAGEPYEQYF.

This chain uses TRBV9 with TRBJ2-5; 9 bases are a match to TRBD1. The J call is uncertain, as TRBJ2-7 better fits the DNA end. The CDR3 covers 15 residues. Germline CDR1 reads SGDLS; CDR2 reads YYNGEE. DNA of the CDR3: TGTGCCAGCAGCTCGAGCGGGACAGGGTTAATCGAGCAGTACTTC. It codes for CASSSSGTGLIEQYF.

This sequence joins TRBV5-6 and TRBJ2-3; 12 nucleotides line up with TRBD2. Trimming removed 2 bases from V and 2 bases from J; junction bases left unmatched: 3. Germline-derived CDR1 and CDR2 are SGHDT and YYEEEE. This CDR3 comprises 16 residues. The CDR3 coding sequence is TGTGCCAGCAGCTTCGGACTAGCGGGGCTCACAGATACGCAGTATTTT. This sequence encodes CASSFGLAGLTDTQYF.

The CDR3: CASSQDVFSGANVLTF. Here the CDR3 DNA reads TGCGCCAGCAGCCAAGACGTTTTCTCGGGGGCCAACGTCCTGACTTTC. The V call is TRBV4-3, the J call TRBJ2-6; no clear D. Germline loops: CDR1 LGHNA, CDR2 YSLEER. The CDR3 covers 16 residues. Trimming stripped 0 bases from V and 4 bases from J, with 10 bases between.

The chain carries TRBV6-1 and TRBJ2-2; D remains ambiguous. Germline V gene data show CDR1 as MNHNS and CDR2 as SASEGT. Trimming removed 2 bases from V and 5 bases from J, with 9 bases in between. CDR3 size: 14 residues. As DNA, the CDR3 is TGTGCCAGCAGTGAAAGGCGAGTAACCGGGGAGCTGTTTTTT. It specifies CASSERRVTGELFF.

The CDR3 nucleotides are TGCGCCAGCAGTGAGCGTACAGGGAAACGGGAGCTGTTTTTT. Amino acid sequence: CASSERTGKRELFF. The rearrangement uses TRBV10-1 and TRBJ2-2, with D perhaps matching TRBD1 (6 bases). V lost 2 bases and J 9 bases, leaving 13 bases between the germline ends. CDR1 is WNHNN, CDR2 SYGVQD, per germline (reference sequence). CDR3 size: 14 residues.

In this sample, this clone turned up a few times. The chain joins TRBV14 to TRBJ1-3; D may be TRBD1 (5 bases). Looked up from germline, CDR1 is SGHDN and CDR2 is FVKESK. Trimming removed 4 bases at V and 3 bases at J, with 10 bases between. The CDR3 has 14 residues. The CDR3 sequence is CASSPWDFGNTIYF. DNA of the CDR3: TGTGCCAGCAGCCCGTGGGACTTTGGAAACACCATATATTTT.

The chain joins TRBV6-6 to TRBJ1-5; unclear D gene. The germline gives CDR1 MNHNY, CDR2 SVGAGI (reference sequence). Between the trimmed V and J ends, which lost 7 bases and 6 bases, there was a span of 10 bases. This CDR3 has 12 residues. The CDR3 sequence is CASTQEGQPQHF. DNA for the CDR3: TGTGCCAGCACCCAGGAGGGTCAGCCCCAGCATTTT.

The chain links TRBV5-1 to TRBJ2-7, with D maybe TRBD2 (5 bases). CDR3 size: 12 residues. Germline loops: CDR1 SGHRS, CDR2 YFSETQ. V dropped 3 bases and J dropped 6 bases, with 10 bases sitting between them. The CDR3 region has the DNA TGCGCCAGCAGCTCGTCCGGGGTCGAGCAGTACTTC. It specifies CASSSSGVEQYF.

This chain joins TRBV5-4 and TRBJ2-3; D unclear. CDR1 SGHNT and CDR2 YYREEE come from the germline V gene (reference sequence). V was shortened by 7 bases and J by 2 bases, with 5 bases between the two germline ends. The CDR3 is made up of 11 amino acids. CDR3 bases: TGTGCCAGCGCCGACACAGATACGCAGTATTTT. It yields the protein CASADTDTQYF.

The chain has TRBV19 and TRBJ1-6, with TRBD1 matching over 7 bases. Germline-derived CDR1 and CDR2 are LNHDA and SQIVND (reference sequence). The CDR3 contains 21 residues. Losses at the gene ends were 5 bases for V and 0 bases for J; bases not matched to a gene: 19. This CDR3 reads CASSAGHFRVWTGSYNSPLHF. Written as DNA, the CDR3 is TGTGCCAGTAGTGCGGGACATTTTAGGGTCTGGACAGGCTCCTATAATTCACCCCTCCACTTT.

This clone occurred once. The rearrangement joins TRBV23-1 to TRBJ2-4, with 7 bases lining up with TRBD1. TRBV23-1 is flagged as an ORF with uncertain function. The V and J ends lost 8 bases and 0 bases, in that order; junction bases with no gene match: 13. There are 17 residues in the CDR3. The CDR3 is CASDSRGQTKAKNIQYF. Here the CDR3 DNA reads TGCGCCAGCGACTCCAGGGGACAGACGAAAGCCAAAAACATTCAGTACTTC.

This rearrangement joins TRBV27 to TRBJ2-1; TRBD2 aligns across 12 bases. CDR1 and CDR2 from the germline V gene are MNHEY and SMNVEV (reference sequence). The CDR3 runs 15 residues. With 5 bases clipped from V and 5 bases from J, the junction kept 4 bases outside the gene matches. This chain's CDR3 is CASSARLAGDNEQFF. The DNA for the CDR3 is TGTGCCAGCAGTGCCCGACTAGCGGGGGACAATGAGCAGTTCTTC.

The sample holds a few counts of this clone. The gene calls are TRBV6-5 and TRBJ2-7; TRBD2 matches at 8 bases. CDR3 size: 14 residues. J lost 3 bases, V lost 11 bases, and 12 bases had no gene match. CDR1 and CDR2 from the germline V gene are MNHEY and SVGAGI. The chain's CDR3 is CAGREGGLIYEQYF. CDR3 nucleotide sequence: TGTGCCGGTCGGGAGGGCGGCCTTATCTACGAGCAGTACTTC.

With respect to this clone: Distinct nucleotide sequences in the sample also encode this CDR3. As DNA, the CDR3 is TGTGCCAGCAGCTTGGGGGCGAACACTGAAGCTTTCTTT. It specifies CASSLGANTEAFF. The chain has TRBV7-3 and TRBJ1-1; D is perhaps TRBD1 (6 bases). Trimming pared 3 bases from V and 1 base from J, leaving 6 bases between. Germline lookup yields CDR1 SGHTA and CDR2 FQGTGA. CDR3 length: 13 residues.

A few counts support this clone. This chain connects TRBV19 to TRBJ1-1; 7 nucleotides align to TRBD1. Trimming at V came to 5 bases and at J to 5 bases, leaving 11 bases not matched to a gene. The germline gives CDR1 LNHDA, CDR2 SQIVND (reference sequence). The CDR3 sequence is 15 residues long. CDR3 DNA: TGTGCCAGTAGTCCCCTTTCAGGGGGGCGGACTGAAGCTTTCTTT. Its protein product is CASSPLSGGRTEAFF.